This T cell receptor (beta chain) was observed in a study of blood T cells in healthy people across ages. Findings and caveats of the study: The study regarded diversity estimates from one million T cells as underestimates. Long-lived and aged donors differed, with more naive CD4+ cells and higher diversity in the long-lived. Naive T cell percentage and TCR beta diversity correlated strongly. Lack of knowledge of donor CMV status possibly confounded expanded clonotype changes.

As to this clonotype: Its cognate antigen is unknown.

Deletions cut 7 bases from V and 3 bases from J, with 10 bases between. This CDR3 has 13 amino acids. Germline V gene data show CDR1 as MNHNS and CDR2 as SASEGT. Together with a sample-barcoded 5' primer, a J-beta primer mix was included in a second PCR lasting about 6 to 11 cycles. One entry per CDR3 protein, called by TCRdb with MiXCR from the 5' RACE reads. The sample lists around 700,000 distinct CDR3 sequences; approximately 25% were seen once. A further study also used this sample, focusing on T cells of mothers and their children.

The rearrangement joins TRBV6-1 to TRBJ2-1; D not resolved. This clonotype originated in a boy younger than 18 in good health. Sample: blood. The CDR3, as DNA: TGTGCCAGCACCGACGTGCGCTACAATGAGCAGTTCTTC. This codes for CASTDVRYNEQFF.